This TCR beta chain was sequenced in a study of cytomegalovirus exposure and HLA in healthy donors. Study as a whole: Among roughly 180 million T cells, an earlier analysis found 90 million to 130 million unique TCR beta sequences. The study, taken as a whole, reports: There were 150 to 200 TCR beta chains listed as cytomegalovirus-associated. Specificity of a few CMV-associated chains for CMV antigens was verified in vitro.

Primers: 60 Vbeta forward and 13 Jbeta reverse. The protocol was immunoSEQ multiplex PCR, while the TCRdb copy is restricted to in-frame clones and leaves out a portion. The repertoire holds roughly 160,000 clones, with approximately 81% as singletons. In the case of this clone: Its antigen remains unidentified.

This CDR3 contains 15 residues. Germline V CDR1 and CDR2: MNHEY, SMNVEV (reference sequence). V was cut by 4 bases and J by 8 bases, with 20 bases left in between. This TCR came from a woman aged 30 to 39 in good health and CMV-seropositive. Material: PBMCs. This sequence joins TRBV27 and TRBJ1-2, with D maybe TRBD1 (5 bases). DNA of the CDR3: TGTGCCAGCAGTTCCCGGCAGGGCAGGTCTAGAGGCTACACCTTC. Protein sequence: CASSSRQGRSRGYTF.